The T cell receptor (beta chain) described here comes from a study of memory CD4+ T cells and cytomegalovirus serostatus. This table comes from immunoSEQ multiplex PCR, and its TCRdb copy is limited to in-frame clones, with some not included. The table includes some 80,000 clones, approximately 80% detected once. The CDR3 spans 14 residues. Germline assignment: CDR1 SQVTM and CDR2 ANQGSEA. V was trimmed by 4 bases and J by 4 bases, leaving 16 bases between them. Study results and limitations: The CMV-associated TCR signature appears largely within the CD4+ memory repertoire. About 40% of the roughly 160 known CMV-associated TCRbeta sequences appeared in CD4+ memory.

Concerning this clone itself: Its antigen is as yet unknown.

The sort gate was single viable CD3+CD4+CD8-CD45RO+ cells for memory CD4+ T cells. Total CD4+ T cells were enriched by CD4 positive selection. Sequenced input: memory CD4+ T cells from blood. This clonotype was sampled from an adult in good health and CMV-seronegative. The chain combines TRBV29-1 with TRBJ1-1, with a weak D call TRBD1 (6 bases). The CDR3 loop reads CSVAAGARGTEAFF. DNA of the CDR3: TGCAGCGTTGCGGCAGGGGCGAGGGGCACTGAAGCTTTCTTT. Full variable domain (remainder filled in from reference TRBV29-1 and TRBJ1-1): SAVISQKPSRDICQRGTSLTIQCQVDSQVTMMFWYRQQPGQSLTLIATANQGSEATYESGFVIDKFPISRPNLTFSTLTVSNMSPEDSSIYLCSVAAGARGTEAFFGQGTRLTVV.